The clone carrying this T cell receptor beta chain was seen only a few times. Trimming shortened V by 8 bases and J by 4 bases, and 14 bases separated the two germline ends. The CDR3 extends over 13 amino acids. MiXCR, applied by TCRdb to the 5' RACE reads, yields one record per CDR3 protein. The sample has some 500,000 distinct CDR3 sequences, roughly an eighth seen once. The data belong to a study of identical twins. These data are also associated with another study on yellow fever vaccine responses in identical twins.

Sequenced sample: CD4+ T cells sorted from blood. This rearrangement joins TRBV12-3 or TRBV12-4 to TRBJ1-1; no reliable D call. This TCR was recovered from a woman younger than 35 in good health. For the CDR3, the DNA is TGTGCCAGCCTCCACGTAGGAAGCACTGAAGCTTTCTTT. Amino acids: CASLHVGSTEAFF.